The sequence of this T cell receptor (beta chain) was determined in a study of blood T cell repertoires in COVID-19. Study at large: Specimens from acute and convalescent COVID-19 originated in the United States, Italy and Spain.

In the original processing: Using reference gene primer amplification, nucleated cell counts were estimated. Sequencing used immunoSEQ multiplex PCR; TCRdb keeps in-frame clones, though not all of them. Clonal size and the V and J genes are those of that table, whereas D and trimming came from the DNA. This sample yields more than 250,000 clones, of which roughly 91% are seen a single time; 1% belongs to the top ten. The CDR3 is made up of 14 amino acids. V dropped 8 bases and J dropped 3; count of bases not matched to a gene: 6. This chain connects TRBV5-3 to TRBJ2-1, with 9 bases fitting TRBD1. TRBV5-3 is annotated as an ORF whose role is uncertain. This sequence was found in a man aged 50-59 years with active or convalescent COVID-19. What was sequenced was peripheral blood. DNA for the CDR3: TGTGCCAGCACAGGGGGCCTGGTCTACAATGAGCAGTTCTTC. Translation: CASTGGLVYNEQFF.